The T cell receptor (beta chain) under discussion was sequenced for a study of T cell responses to AZD1222 COVID-19 vaccine. Background on the study: Recipients boosted at about 4 weeks or about 12 weeks are pooled. General observations from the study: Clonal diversity was possibly underestimated; the donors were predominantly white British and more often female. Spike was spanned by vaccine-associated CD4 TCRs, which were dominant at 160-218 and 743-854.

The method was immunoSEQ multiplex PCR; TCRdb's version includes in-frame clones alone and lacks a portion of them. The data hold approximately 100,000 clones, with 80% to 90% observed a single time. A note on this clone: The antigen is undetermined.

The germline gives CDR1 LNHDA, CDR2 SQIVND (reference sequence). V was cut by 6 bases and J by 3 bases, with 23 bases left in between. This CDR3 has 17 amino acids. This receptor was obtained from an adult in good health. The rearrangement joins TRBV19 to TRBJ1-2; D is possibly TRBD1 (6 bases). Sequencing was performed on peripheral blood, taken on day 0 of AZD1222 vaccination. The CDR3 is CASRPNTGLWDYYGYTF. The CDR3, as DNA: TGTGCCAGTAGGCCTAACACAGGGTTATGGGACTACTATGGCTACACCTTC. Complete variable domain (other parts from reference TRBV19 and TRBJ1-2): DGGITQSPKYLFRKEGQNVTLSCEQNLNHDAMYWYRQDPGQGLRLIYYSQIVNDFQKGDIAEGYSVSREKKESFPLTVTSAQKNPTAFYLCASRPNTGLWDYYGYTFGSGTRLTVV.